The entry below describes one T cell receptor beta chain. Its antigen is currently unknown. The germline V gene encodes CDR1 SGDLS and CDR2 YYNGEE. This CDR3 region has 13 residues. V gave up 3 bases and J gave up 4 bases, with 10 bases separating them. TCRdb independently ran MiXCR on the reads; one entry per CDR3 protein. The data contain 90,000 to 110,000 distinct CDR3 sequences, around 29% of them singletons. The record originates from a study of T cell repertoires in cytomegalovirus infection. The V gene is TRBV9, the J gene TRBJ2-5; D unresolved. The source was CD8+ T cells from cultured PBMCs, collected from culture after CMV antigen stimulation. The clonotype comes from a human donor in good health (CMV status not recorded). Some clones in this sample may be carry-over from other donors' samples. The CDR3 loop reads CASSGSVGETQYF. Here the CDR3 DNA reads TGTGCCAGCAGCGGATCGGTCGGAGAGACCCAGTACTTC.